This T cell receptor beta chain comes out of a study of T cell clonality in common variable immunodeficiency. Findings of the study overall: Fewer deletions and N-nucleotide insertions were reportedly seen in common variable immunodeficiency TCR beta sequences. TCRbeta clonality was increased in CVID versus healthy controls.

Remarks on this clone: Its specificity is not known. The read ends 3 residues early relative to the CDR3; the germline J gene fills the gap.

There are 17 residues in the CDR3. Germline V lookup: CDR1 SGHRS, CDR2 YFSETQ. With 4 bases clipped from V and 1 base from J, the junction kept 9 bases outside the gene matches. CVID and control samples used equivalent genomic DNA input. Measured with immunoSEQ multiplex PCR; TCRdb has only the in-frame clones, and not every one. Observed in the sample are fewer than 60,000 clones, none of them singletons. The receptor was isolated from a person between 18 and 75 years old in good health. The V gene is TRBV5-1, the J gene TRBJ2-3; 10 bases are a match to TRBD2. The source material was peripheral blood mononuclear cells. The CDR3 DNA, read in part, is TGCGCCAGCAGCCCGGGCTCAACTAGCGGGGGCACAGATACG. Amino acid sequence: CASSPGSTSGGTDT. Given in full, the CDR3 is CASSPGSTSGGTDTQYF.